Shown below are 27 T cell receptor beta chains from a single sample sequenced in a study of T-cell memory formation after mild COVID-19. TCRdb re-called the 5' RACE reads through MiXCR, storing one row per CDR3 protein. This sample yields tens of thousands of distinct CDR3 sequences, of which over 13% are seen a single time; approximately 40% belongs to the top ten. The source material was PBMCs or a T cell subset sorted from them (not recorded which). Source of these receptors: a man aged 18 to 29 who had mild COVID-19 (a few samples of this study predate the infection). Cell type and time point are not known.

The V gene is TRBV10-3, the J gene TRBJ2-3; 10 bases agree with TRBD2. With V trimmed by 8 bases and J by 1 base, 3 bases remained unmatched. From germline, CDR1 is ENHRY and CDR2 SYGVKD. CDR3 length: 14 amino acids. The CDR3 DNA follows: TGTGCCATCTCTAGCGGGGGCCGCACAGATACGCAGTATTTT. This gives the protein CAISSGGRTDTQYF.

This clonotype has only a few counts. The chain recombines TRBV3-1 with TRBJ2-7, with 8 bases fitting TRBD1. Trimming took 4 bases from V and 6 from J; bases not matched to a gene: 5. The germline gives CDR1 LGHDT, CDR2 YNNKEL (reference sequence). The length of the CDR3 is 13 residues. This chain's CDR3 is CASSPTGTGEQYV. DNA of the CDR3: TGTGCCAGCAGCCCTACCGGGACAGGCGAGCAGTACGTC.

This clonotype was picked up many times. The chain recombines TRBV4-3 with TRBJ2-7, with no clear D. This CDR3 comprises 13 residues. The V gene's germline CDR1 is LGHNA and CDR2 YSLEER. V lost 0 bases, J lost 3 bases, and 6 bases lay in between. CDR3 sequence (DNA): TGCGCCAGCAGCCAAGATTGGGGCTACGAGCAGTACTTC. This codes for CASSQDWGYEQYF.

This clonotype was recorded a few times. This rearrangement joins TRBV7-6 to TRBJ1-5; 10 nucleotides line up with TRBD1. The CDR3 spans 17 residues. CDR1 and CDR2 (germline): SGHVS, FNYEAQ. The J segment lost 6 bases and the V segment lost 5 bases, leaving 13 bases of the junction unmatched. CDR3 sequence reads: CASSPGQGWVAVQPQHF. DNA for the CDR3: TGTGCCAGCAGCCCGGGACAGGGGTGGGTCGCCGTTCAGCCCCAGCATTTT. The entire variable domain, with the rest obtained from reference TRBV7-6 and TRBJ1-5, is as follows: GAGVSQSPRYKVTKRGQDVALRCDPISGHVSLYWYRQALGQGPEFLTYFNYEAQQDKSGLPNDRFSAERPEGSISTLTIQRTEQRDSAMYRCASSPGQGWVAVQPQHFGDGTRLSIL.

J is TRBJ2-1 and V is TRBV4-3, with 7 bases matching TRBD1. The trim removed 4 bases at V and 4 bases at J, leaving 7 bases unmatched. Germline CDR1 LGHNA, CDR2 YSLEER. CDR3 size: 15 residues. The CDR3 protein is CASSPRQGTYNEQFF. The CDR3 DNA reads as TGCGCCAGCAGCCCCCGACAGGGCACGTACAATGAGCAGTTCTTC.

This clonotype was observed a handful of times. This chain joins TRBV11-2 and TRBJ1-2; no clear D. Germline V gives CDR1 SGHAT, CDR2 FQNNGV. The V and J ends lost 1 base and 3 bases respectively, with 12 bases between them. CDR3 length: 15 amino acids. The CDR3 reads CASSLVAADHYGYTF. CDR3 DNA: TGTGCCAGCAGCTTAGTAGCGGCGGATCACTATGGCTACACCTTC.

This clonotype was recorded many times. The rearrangement uses TRBV12-3 or TRBV12-4 and TRBJ1-1, with D perhaps TRBD1 (6 bases). The V gene lost 6 bases and the J gene lost 5 bases, with 13 bases spanning the gap. This CDR3 is 13 amino acids long. The DNA for the CDR3 is TGTGCCAGCAGCCTTCGGGGGGCGACTGAAGCTTTCTTT. This sequence encodes CASSLRGATEAFF.

J is TRBJ1-5 and V is TRBV6-6, with D possibly TRBD1 on 5 matching bases. Trimming left V 5 bases short and J 4 bases short, with 15 bases between. The germline CDR1 and CDR2 sequences are MNHNY and SVGAGI (reference sequence). The CDR3 sequence is 15 residues long. CDR3 residues: CASSPLGGGNQPQHF. The CDR3 nucleotides are TGTGCCAGCAGTCCGCTCGGGGGAGGGAATCAGCCCCAGCATTTT.

This clonotype was picked up many times. V usage is TRBV7-9 and J usage is TRBJ2-2; tentatively, D is TRBD1 (5 bases). The CDR3 length is 12 residues. Per germline, CDR1 SEHNR and CDR2 FQNEAQ (reference sequence). V shed 5 bases and J shed 6 bases, with 7 bases lying between them. CDR3 protein: CASSVRAGELFF. Written as DNA, the CDR3 is TGTGCCAGCAGCGTCAGGGCCGGGGAGCTGTTTTTT.

The genes are TRBV14 and TRBJ2-1, with D perhaps TRBD1 (6 bases). V lost 4 bases, J lost 3 bases, and 10 bases lay in between. From germline, CDR1 is SGHDN and CDR2 FVKESK. The CDR3 length is 14 residues. CDR3: CASSRPDSYNEQFF. CDR3 coding DNA: TGTGCCAGCAGCCGTCCGGACAGCTACAATGAGCAGTTCTTC.

CDR3 residues: CAISGGPGLASTDTQYF. The DNA for the CDR3 is TGTGCCATCAGTGGGGGACCGGGACTAGCGAGCACAGATACGCAGTATTTT. V usage is TRBV10-3 and J usage is TRBJ2-3; 10 bases match TRBD2. The CDR3 loop spans 17 amino acids. The V gene's germline CDR1 is ENHRY and CDR2 SYGVKD. J was trimmed by 0 bases and V by 4 bases; bases with no gene match: 7.

This clonotype was detected ten times or more. The chain joins TRBV2 to TRBJ2-1, with D perhaps TRBD1 (6 bases). This CDR3 spans 12 amino acids. Trimming shortened V by 6 bases and J by 10 bases, and 13 bases separated the two germline ends. The germline V gene encodes CDR1 SNHLY and CDR2 FYNNEI. This CDR3 reads CASSLRGGEQFF. CDR3 in DNA: TGTGCCAGCAGCCTCAGGGGCGGGGAGCAGTTCTTC.

This clonotype was detected ten times or more. The V call is TRBV5-1, the J call TRBJ2-3, with 8 bases lining up with TRBD2. Germline assignment: CDR1 SGHRS and CDR2 YFSETQ. V dropped 4 bases and J dropped 6; count of bases not matched to a gene: 10. This CDR3 contains 15 residues. The CDR3 DNA reads as TGCGCCAGCAGCCCGGCGGGACTAGGTGGGGATACGCAGTATTTT. This encodes CASSPAGLGGDTQYF.

This chain links TRBV4-1 with TRBJ2-5; TRBD2 matches 14 bases. The germline gives CDR1 MGHRA, CDR2 YSYEKL. The V segment lost 3 bases and the J segment 6 bases; nucleotides outside the gene matches: 3. This CDR3 is built from 15 residues. In nucleotides, the CDR3 is TGCGCCAGCAGCCAGACTAGCGGGGGGGAGAAGACCCAGTACTTC. Amino acids: CASSQTSGGEKTQYF.

This clonotype has only a few counts. This chain uses TRBV5-1 with TRBJ2-1; D gene uncertain. This CDR3 has 14 amino acids. The V gene lost 0 bases and the J gene lost 5 bases, with 9 bases spanning the gap. Germline CDR1 and CDR2: SGHRS and YFSETQ. CDR3 sequence (DNA): TGCGCCAGCAGCTTGGTGGCTGAACACAATGAGCAGTTCTTC. Protein: CASSLVAEHNEQFF.

The table lists this clonotype with many counts. This chain uses TRBV5-1 with TRBJ1-3; weak D call: TRBD1 (5 bases). Germline V gene sequence: CDR1 SGHRS, CDR2 YFSETQ. The length of the CDR3 is 18 residues. The V end was cut by 0 bases, the J end by 0 bases, with 16 bases between. This CDR3 reads CASSLDGAAFPSGNTIYF. CDR3 coding DNA: TGCGCCAGCAGCTTGGATGGGGCAGCTTTTCCCTCTGGAAACACCATATATTTT.

This clonotype was found many times. This chain uses TRBV4-1 with TRBJ2-3, with 7 bases identical to TRBD2. Germline values: CDR1 MGHRA, CDR2 YSYEKL. CDR3 length equals 14 residues. V gave up 3 bases and J gave up 1 base; unmatched junction bases: 1. CDR3 in amino acids: CASSQSGGTDTQYF. The DNA of the CDR3 is TGCGCCAGCAGCCAGAGCGGGGGCACAGATACGCAGTATTTT.

This clonotype was picked up many times. This chain uses TRBV5-1 with TRBJ2-4; D remains unclear. Trimming left V 7 bases short and J 4 bases short, with 18 bases between. The CDR3 loop spans 15 amino acids. Germline CDR1 is SGHRS and CDR2 is YFSETQ. For the CDR3, the DNA is TGCGCCAGCTCGGATAGTCAGAAAAGTAAAAACATTCAGTACTTC. Translation: CASSDSQKSKNIQYF.

This clonotype was counted a few times. The rearrangement links TRBV18 to TRBJ2-1; 8 bases are shared with TRBD1. In germline, CDR1 is KGHSH, CDR2 LQKENI. Losses at the gene ends were 4 bases for V and 9 bases for J; bases not matched to a gene: 20. The CDR3 consists of 18 residues. The CDR3 spells CASSQDILRGLPPGEQFF. The CDR3, as DNA: TGTGCCAGCTCACAAGACATTCTCAGGGGGCTCCCCCCGGGTGAGCAGTTCTTC. Combining the CDR3 with reference TRBV18 and TRBJ2-1 gives the whole variable domain NAGVMQNPRHLVRRRGQEARLRCSPMKGHSHVYWYRQLPEEGLKFMVYLQKENIIDESGMPKERFSAEFPKEGPSILRIQQVVRGDSAAYFCASSQDILRGLPPGEQFFGPGTRLTVL.

At least ten counts were recorded for this clonotype. The rearrangement joins TRBV7-3 to TRBJ1-1, with unresolved D. Trimming left V 2 bases short and J 0 bases short, with 7 bases between. CDR1 and CDR2 (germline): SGHTA, FQGTGA. CDR3 length equals 14 residues. CDR3 nucleotides: TGTGCCAGCAGCTTAGAGCGGCTGAACACTGAAGCTTTCTTT. It encodes CASSLERLNTEAFF.

The chain uses TRBV12-3 or TRBV12-4 and TRBJ2-3; D tentatively fits TRBD1 or TRBD2 (7 bases each). This CDR3 region has 14 residues. With 3 bases removed from V and 5 bases from J, the gap between germline ends came to 12 bases. This chain's CDR3 is CASSLGGGVDTQYF. CDR3 in DNA: TGTGCCAGCAGTTTGGGAGGGGGCGTAGATACGCAGTATTTT.

CDR3 nucleotides: TGTGCCAGCAGGAACGACAGGGTTTCCGGGGAGCTGTTTTTT. Protein: CASRNDRVSGELFF. The chain links TRBV12-3 or TRBV12-4 to TRBJ2-2; 7 nucleotides agree with TRBD1. CDR3 length: 14 amino acids. Trimming cost V 6 bases and J 6 bases; bases outside gene matches: 7.

V usage is TRBV28 and J usage is TRBJ2-3; TRBD2 agrees at 7 bases. V lost 8 bases to trimming and J lost 1 base; unmatched junction nucleotides: 18. The CDR3 sequence is 18 residues long. Germline lookup yields CDR1 MDHEN and CDR2 SYDVKM. CDR3 region: CASESAAGPVPGTDTQYF. DNA for the CDR3: TGTGCCAGCGAAAGCGCAGCGGGGCCGGTTCCGGGCACAGATACGCAGTATTTT.

The rearrangement uses TRBV7-6 and TRBJ2-7, with TRBD1 matching 9 bases. The CDR3 is 17 residues long. The V gene end was trimmed by 1 base and the J gene end by 4 bases; junction bases not matched to a gene: 11. Per the germline V gene, CDR1 is SGHVS and CDR2 is FNYEAQ. The CDR3 DNA follows: TGTGCCAGCAGCTTAGAACAGGGGGCTAGTTTTCTATACGAGCAGTACTTC. Amino acid sequence: CASSLEQGASFLYEQYF.

This clonotype was seen only a few times. V and J are TRBV4-3 and TRBJ2-1; 8 positions agree with TRBD1. V shed 4 bases, J shed 5 bases, and the junction held 10 bases outside the gene matches. The CDR3 is 16 residues long. The germline V gene has CDR1 LGHNA and CDR2 YSLEER. The CDR3 sequence: CASSPSRDRFHNEQFF. CDR3 DNA: TGCGCCAGCAGCCCATCCCGGGACAGGTTCCACAATGAGCAGTTCTTC.

In DNA form, the CDR3 reads TGCGCCAGCAGCCAAGTCGAGGGTAGCAATCAGCCCCAGCATTTT. It translates to CASSQVEGSNQPQHF. This chain joins TRBV4-1 and TRBJ1-5; D is ambiguous. Looked up from germline, CDR1 is MGHRA and CDR2 is YSYEKL. The germline V and J ends were trimmed by 1 base and 0 bases, with 7 bases remaining between them. The CDR3 totals 15 residues.

The V gene is TRBV7-9, the J gene TRBJ2-3, with D possibly being TRBD2 (6 bases). Trimming took 4 bases from V and 6 from J, leaving 20 bases between them. This CDR3 is built from 16 residues. From germline, CDR1 is SEHNR and CDR2 FQNEAQ (reference sequence). The CDR3 sequence is CASSSTLAVKGDTQYF. As DNA, the CDR3 is TGTGCCAGCAGCTCAACGTTAGCGGTGAAGGGGGATACGCAGTATTTT.